This T cell receptor beta chain was recovered during a study of graft-versus-host responses after intestinal transplantation. About the study: Recipients had transplants, and these were multivisceral, liver-intestinal, or isolated intestinal. Induction using anti-thymocyte globulin, followed by tacrolimus and steroids for around 3 years, was given to all recipients. Regarding the study as a whole: When patients had graft-donor T cell macrochimerism, their allografts held high graft-versus-host to host-versus-graft clonal ratios.

TCRdb keeps only in-frame clones here, not all; method: immunoSEQ multiplex PCR. Of some 110,000 clones listed, approximately 92% are singletons. To note about this clone: Antigen: not known.

The ends lost 5 bases at V and 2 bases at J; junction bases unmatched: 5. This CDR3 is 15 amino acids long. Germline lookup yields CDR1 SGHTA and CDR2 FQGNSA. The receptor was derived from a human donor who was the organ donor for an intestinal transplant. The specimen comprised unstimulated CD4+ T cells sorted from spleen or lymph node cells, sampled before transplant. This chain joins TRBV7-2 and TRBJ2-7; TRBD1 matches 11 bases. The chain's CDR3 is CASSKEGQGAYEQYF. The CDR3 DNA sequence: TGTGCCAGCAGCAAAGAGGGACAGGGGGCCTACGAGCAGTACTTC.